This TCR beta chain originates from a study of OX40 agonist ivuxolimab in advanced cancers. Trimming removed 4 bases from V and 4 bases from J; junction bases left unmatched: 6. Looked up from germline, CDR1 is MNHNY and CDR2 is SVGAGI (reference sequence). This CDR3 region has 14 residues. The repertoire was sequenced with immunoSEQ multiplex PCR; TCRdb's copy has only in-frame clones and lacks some. The sample lists approximately 44,000 clones, around 80% occurring once. A history of autoimmune disease or systemic immunosuppression excluded patients. The specimen comprised CD4+ or CD8+ T cells sorted from blood, sampled in a trial of the OX40 agonist ivuxolimab. The chain employs TRBV6-6 and TRBJ2-5, with 7 nucleotides matching TRBD2. The receptor's source is an adult with an advanced solid tumor such as melanoma, head and neck, liver or kidney cancer. CDR3 nucleotide sequence: TGTGCCAGCAGTTTCACCGGGAGGCGAGAGACCCAGTACTTC. Translation gives CASSFTGRRETQYF.